What follows are 28 T cell receptor beta chains derived from one specimen sequenced in a study of T cell changes during pregnancy in multiple sclerosis. Using immunoSEQ multiplex PCR, the repertoire was profiled, and TCRdb retains in-frame clones only, with some absent. The top ten clones hold approximately 1.5% of a sample with about 67,000 clones, 91% of them seen once. The sample in question was peripheral blood, obtained in the second trimester of pregnancy. The source of these receptors is a female donor with multiple sclerosis, enrolled in a pregnancy study.

The chain couples TRBV5-6 to TRBJ1-1, with 9 positions matching TRBD1. The ends lost 4 bases at V and 1 base at J; junction bases unmatched: 11. Germline loops: CDR1 SGHDT, CDR2 YYEEEE. This CDR3 has 17 amino acids. In nucleotides, the CDR3 is TGTGCCAGCAGCACGACTGGGACAGGGTCCCCGAACACTGAAGCTTTCTTT. Amino acids: CASSTTGTGSPNTEAFF.

CDR3 DNA: TGTGCCAGCAGCCGTTCCCGGCAGGGTGGTGAAAAACTGTTTTTT. It codes for CASSRSRQGGEKLFF. The gene calls are TRBV7-6 and TRBJ1-4; TRBD1 might be the D (5 bases). The V end lost 5 bases, the J end lost 7 bases, and 17 bases lay between the germline ends. The CDR3 runs 15 residues. Germline lookup yields CDR1 SGHVS and CDR2 FNYEAQ.

This chain uses TRBV6-5 with TRBJ2-3, with D tentatively TRBD2 (6 bases). Germline assignment: CDR1 MNHEY and CDR2 SVGAGI. The CDR3 sequence is 16 residues long. V lost 4 bases and J 0 bases, leaving 14 bases between the germline ends. CDR3 DNA: TGTGCCAGCAGTTCCCCGCGGGGTTCTAGCACAGATACGCAGTATTTT. It yields the protein CASSSPRGSSTDTQYF.

For the CDR3, the DNA is TGTGCCAGTAGTATGAGGCAAGAGACCCAGTACTTC. Translating it yields CASSMRQETQYF. The genes are TRBV19 and TRBJ2-5; D is unresolved. This CDR3 comprises 12 residues. The V end was cut by 3 bases, the J end by 2 bases, with 4 bases between. Germline-derived CDR1 and CDR2 are LNHDA and SQIVND (reference sequence).

The V call is TRBV19, the J call TRBJ2-5; 7 positions match TRBD2. The CDR3 is made up of 14 amino acids. V trimming: 4 bases; J trimming: 5 bases; junction bases outside the gene matches: 7. Germline V lookup: CDR1 LNHDA, CDR2 SQIVND (reference sequence). As DNA, the CDR3 is TGTGCCAGTAGTACTGGCGGGAGTGGTGAGACCCAGTACTTC. Residues: CASSTGGSGETQYF.

The chain uses TRBV4-1 and TRBJ2-3, with 7 bases fitting TRBD1. Germline CDR1 and CDR2: MGHRA and YSYEKL. The CDR3 is 17 residues long. The V segment lost 3 bases and the J segment 1 base; nucleotides outside the gene matches: 10. DNA of the CDR3: TGCGCCAGCAGCCATACTTACCACAGGGGCGGCACAGATACGCAGTATTTT. Its protein is CASSHTYHRGGTDTQYF.

The V gene is TRBV2, the J gene TRBJ2-3; D is undetermined. Germline-derived CDR1 and CDR2 are SNHLY and FYNNEI. The CDR3 is 18 residues long. V lost 2 bases and J lost 0, with 18 bases in between. DNA for the CDR3: TGTGCCAGCAGTGAATCCACCTCAGGCCTCCTTAGCACAGATACGCAGTATTTT. This translates into CASSESTSGLLSTDTQYF.

The rearrangement joins TRBV19 to TRBJ1-1; D might be TRBD1 (5 bases). From germline, CDR1 is LNHDA and CDR2 SQIVND (reference sequence). V was shortened by 6 bases and J by 3 bases, with 11 bases between the two germline ends. The length of the CDR3 is 13 residues. CDR3 region: CASSIQGDTEAFF. The CDR3 DNA reads TGTGCCAGTAGCATACAAGGGGACACTGAAGCTTTCTTT.

This sequence joins TRBV2 and TRBJ1-1; no firm D call. The CDR3 covers 12 residues. Between the trimmed V and J ends, which lost 3 bases and 3 bases, there was a span of 5 bases. Germline values: CDR1 SNHLY, CDR2 FYNNEI. CDR3 in amino acids: CASSDPDTEAFF. The CDR3, as DNA: TGTGCCAGCAGTGATCCAGACACTGAAGCTTTCTTT.

The CDR3 DNA reads TGTGCCAGCAGCCCGACCGGGACAGGGGTTGGGAACACTGAAGCTTTCTTT. It encodes CASSPTGTGVGNTEAFF. The chain is built from TRBV28 and TRBJ1-1; 10 bases are a match to TRBD1. The CDR3 is made up of 17 amino acids. Germline-derived CDR1 and CDR2 are MDHEN and SYDVKM. J was trimmed by 1 base and V by 6 bases; bases with no gene match: 11. Supplemented by reference TRBV28 and TRBJ1-1, the full variable domain reads DVKVTQSSRYLVKRTGEKVFLECVQDMDHENMFWYRQDPGLGLRLIYFSYDVKMKEKGDIPEGYSVSREKKERFSLILESASTNQTSMYLCASSPTGTGVGNTEAFFGQGTRLTVV.

The rearrangement links TRBV4-1 to TRBJ2-1; perhaps TRBD2 as D (7 bases). The germline V gene encodes CDR1 MGHRA and CDR2 YSYEKL. Trimming took 0 bases from V and 4 from J, leaving 13 bases between them. CDR3 size: 16 residues. This CDR3 reads CASSQEGGGRYNEQFF. In DNA, the CDR3 is TGCGCCAGCAGCCAAGAAGGGGGGGGCCGATACAATGAGCAGTTCTTC.

This clone was seen a single time. This chain uses TRBV7-9 with TRBJ2-7; 8 nucleotides line up with TRBD1. Per germline, CDR1 SEHNR and CDR2 FQNEAQ (reference sequence). Trimming removed 7 bases from V and 5 bases from J; junction bases left unmatched: 13. The CDR3 has 15 residues. CDR3 in DNA: TGTGCCAGCAACCAACCAGGACAGGGAAGGGACGAGCAGTACTTC. It translates to CASNQPGQGRDEQYF.

The J gene is TRBJ2-7, the V gene TRBV27, with TRBD2 matching 8 bases. The CDR3 is 15 residues long. J lost 9 bases, V lost 0 bases, and 10 bases had no gene match. Per germline, CDR1 MNHEY and CDR2 SMNVEV (reference sequence). The CDR3 bases are TGTGCCAGCAGTTTATCTTCCGGGGGGGCCCGGGCGCAGTACTTC. This sequence encodes CASSLSSGGARAQYF.

This chain connects TRBV2 to TRBJ2-2, with 8 bases that match TRBD2. With 5 bases clipped from V and 0 bases from J, the junction kept 2 bases outside the gene matches. The germline CDR1 and CDR2 sequences are SNHLY and FYNNEI. This CDR3 spans 15 amino acids. The CDR3 spells CASSRTSPNTGELFF. Here the CDR3 DNA reads TGTGCCAGCAGTCGGACTAGCCCGAACACCGGGGAGCTGTTTTTT.

V is TRBV18 and J is TRBJ2-5; maybe TRBD2 (5 bases). V lost 0 bases and J 0 bases, leaving 8 bases between the germline ends. The CDR3 extends over 15 amino acids. Germline V lookup: CDR1 KGHSH, CDR2 LQKENI. The CDR3: CASSPPGVYQETQYF. The DNA for the CDR3 is TGTGCCAGCTCACCACCGGGAGTCTACCAAGAGACCCAGTACTTC.

The rearrangement links TRBV5-1 to TRBJ1-1, with a tentative D call TRBD1 (6 bases). This CDR3 contains 15 residues. Germline values: CDR1 SGHRS, CDR2 YFSETQ. V was pared by 4 bases and J by 0 bases, with 13 bases between. CDR3 nucleotide sequence: TGCGCCAGCAGCCCGTGGACAGACATGAACACTGAAGCTTTCTTT. Its protein is CASSPWTDMNTEAFF. Using reference TRBV5-1 and TRBJ1-1 for the parts outside the CDR3, the full variable domain is KAGVTQTPRYLIKTRGQQVTLSCSPISGHRSVSWYQQTPGQGLQFLFEYFSETQRNKGNFPGRFSGRQFSNSRSEMNVSTLELGDSALYLCASSPWTDMNTEAFFGQGTRLTVV.

The chain recombines TRBV5-1 with TRBJ2-5; TRBD1 matches 9 bases. With 0 bases clipped from V and 4 bases from J, the junction kept 1 base outside the gene matches. This CDR3 has 14 amino acids. The germline V gene has CDR1 SGHRS and CDR2 YFSETQ. The CDR3 DNA reads TGCGCCAGCAGCTTGGAGGACAGGGGAGAGACCCAGTACTTC. This codes for CASSLEDRGETQYF.

The rearrangement joins TRBV7-3 to TRBJ1-5; TRBD1 matches 12 bases. Per the germline V gene, CDR1 is SGHTA and CDR2 is FQGTGA. CDR3 length: 16 residues. After removal of 2 bases from V and 3 bases from J, the junction contained 2 bases not matched to a gene. This CDR3 reads CASSLGDRGLNQPQHF. In DNA form, the CDR3 reads TGTGCCAGCAGCTTAGGGGACAGGGGGCTCAATCAGCCCCAGCATTTT.

The chain carries TRBV5-1 and TRBJ1-6; D remains unclear. The CDR3 consists of 15 residues. Trimming took 0 bases from V and 8 from J, leaving 12 bases between them. Germline-derived CDR1 and CDR2 are SGHRS and YFSETQ. CDR3 region: CASSLVPDQDSPLHF. CDR3 coding DNA: TGCGCCAGCAGCTTGGTGCCGGATCAGGATTCACCCCTCCACTTT. The full variable domain, its missing parts supplied by reference TRBV5-1 and TRBJ1-6, is KAGVTQTPRYLIKTRGQQVTLSCSPISGHRSVSWYQQTPGQGLQFLFEYFSETQRNKGNFPGRFSGRQFSNSRSEMNVSTLELGDSALYLCASSLVPDQDSPLHFGNGTRLTVT.

The chain couples TRBV6-6 to TRBJ1-1; TRBD1 is a possible D gene (6 bases). This CDR3 is 15 amino acids long. Germline CDR1 is MNHNY and CDR2 is SVGAGI (reference sequence). With 8 bases removed from V and 0 bases from J, the gap between germline ends came to 16 bases. The CDR3 reads CASGGQPKMNTEAFF. For the CDR3, the DNA is TGTGCCAGCGGGGGACAACCCAAGATGAACACTGAAGCTTTCTTT.

The chain is built from TRBV25-1 and TRBJ1-4; 10 bases match TRBD1. The trim removed 3 bases at V and 7 bases at J, leaving 8 bases unmatched. The CDR3 is 16 amino acids. Germline lookup yields CDR1 MGHDK and CDR2 SYGVNS. This CDR3 reads CASSDTRQGASEKLFF. The CDR3 nucleotides read TGTGCCAGCAGTGATACCCGACAGGGGGCAAGTGAAAAACTGTTTTTT.

The chain links TRBV11-2 to TRBJ2-7; D remains ambiguous. The CDR3 sequence is 14 residues long. The V gene lost 5 bases and the J gene lost 0 bases, with 11 bases spanning the gap. The germline gives CDR1 SGHAT, CDR2 FQNNGV. The chain's CDR3 is CASSLQFSSYEQYF. The CDR3 coding sequence is TGTGCCAGCAGCCTCCAATTTAGCTCCTACGAGCAGTACTTC.

The genes are TRBV19 and TRBJ1-6; possibly TRBD1 for D (5 bases). Germline CDR1 and CDR2: LNHDA and SQIVND (reference sequence). There are 12 residues in the CDR3. V lost 5 bases, J lost 13 bases, and 12 bases lay in between. CDR3 protein: CASSLGGVPLHF. CDR3 nucleotide sequence: TGTGCCAGTAGTCTGGGAGGGGTCCCCCTCCACTTT. The entire variable domain, with the rest obtained from reference TRBV19 and TRBJ1-6, is as follows: DGGITQSPKYLFRKEGQNVTLSCEQNLNHDAMYWYRQDPGQGLRLIYYSQIVNDFQKGDIAEGYSVSREKKESFPLTVTSAQKNPTAFYLCASSLGGVPLHFGNGTRLTVT.

V and J are TRBV11-2 and TRBJ1-1; perhaps TRBD1 as D (5 bases). The CDR3 runs 14 residues. The germline V gene has CDR1 SGHAT and CDR2 FQNNGV. V dropped 3 bases and J dropped 3 bases, with 11 bases sitting between them. The DNA for the CDR3 is TGTGCCAGCAGCTTGGAGGGGCCGGACACTGAAGCTTTCTTT. This translates into CASSLEGPDTEAFF.

The V and J genes are TRBV7-9 and TRBJ1-5; TRBD1 matches 8 bases. Trimming cost V 3 bases and J 6 bases; bases outside gene matches: 4. CDR1 and CDR2 (germline): SEHNR, FQNEAQ (reference sequence). This CDR3 has 14 residues. In DNA form, the CDR3 reads TGTGCCAGCAGCTTTGACAGGGGTAGTCAGCCCCAGCATTTT. This sequence encodes CASSFDRGSQPQHF.

The chain recombines TRBV19 with TRBJ2-1; 14 positions match TRBD2. This CDR3 contains 15 residues. The ends lost 5 bases at V and 10 bases at J; junction bases unmatched: 7. The V gene's germline CDR1 is LNHDA and CDR2 SQIVND (reference sequence). Here the CDR3 reads CASSAGLAGAGEQFF. The CDR3, as DNA: TGTGCCAGTAGTGCGGGACTAGCGGGAGCTGGCGAGCAGTTCTTC.

The gene calls are TRBV6-1 and TRBJ2-7, with 9 bases matching TRBD1. The CDR3 extends over 14 amino acids. After removal of 6 bases from V and 5 bases from J, the junction contained 8 bases not matched to a gene. Germline values: CDR1 MNHNS, CDR2 SASEGT. The CDR3: CASRGQGERHEQYF. The CDR3 DNA reads TGTGCCAGCAGGGGACAGGGAGAGCGTCACGAGCAGTACTTC.

The chain is built from TRBV27 and TRBJ1-3, with a possible D match to TRBD1 (6 bases). Germline CDR1 reads MNHEY; CDR2 reads SMNVEV (reference sequence). CDR3 size: 17 residues. The V and J ends lost 5 bases and 2 bases respectively, with 19 bases between them. The CDR3 sequence is CASSPGTGPSTGNTIYF. The CDR3 bases are TGTGCCAGCAGTCCCGGAACAGGGCCTAGTACTGGAAACACCATATATTTT.